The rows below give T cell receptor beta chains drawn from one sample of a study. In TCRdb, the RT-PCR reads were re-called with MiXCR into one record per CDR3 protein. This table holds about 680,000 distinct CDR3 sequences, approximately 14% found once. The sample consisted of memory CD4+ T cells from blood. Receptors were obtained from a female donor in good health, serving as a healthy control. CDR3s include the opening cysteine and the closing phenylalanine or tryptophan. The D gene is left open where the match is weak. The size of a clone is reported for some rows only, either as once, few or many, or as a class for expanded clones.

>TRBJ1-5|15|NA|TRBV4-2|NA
CASSQGAISNQPQHF
TGTGCCAGCAGCCAGGGGGCGATTAGCAATCAGCCCCAGCATTTT
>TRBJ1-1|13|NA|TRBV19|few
CASRASVGTEAFF
TGTGCCAGTAGAGCCTCAGTTGGCACTGAAGCTTTCTTT
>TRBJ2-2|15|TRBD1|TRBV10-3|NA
CAISEGQGATGELFF
TGTGCCATCAGTGAAGGACAGGGGGCAACAGGGGAGCTGTTTTTT
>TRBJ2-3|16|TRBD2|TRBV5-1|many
CASSSSGGLPTDTQYF
TGCGCCAGCAGCTCATCGGGGGGGCTACCCACAGATACGCAGTATTTT
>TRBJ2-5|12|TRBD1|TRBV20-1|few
CRVGQGKETQYF
TGCAGGGTGGGACAGGGGAAAGAGACCCAGTACTTC
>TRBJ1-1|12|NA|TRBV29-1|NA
CSVDSPAGRAFF
TGCAGCGTTGACTCCCCGGCGGGGAGAGCTTTCTTT
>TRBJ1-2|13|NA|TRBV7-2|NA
CASKKQTTGGYTF
TGTGCCAGCAAGAAGCAGACAACAGGGGGCTACACCTTC
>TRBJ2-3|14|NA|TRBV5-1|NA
CASSFPSQGDTQYF
TGCGCCAGCAGCTTCCCCTCACAGGGAGATACGCAGTATTTT
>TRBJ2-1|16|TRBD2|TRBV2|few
CASSYTSGTSYNEQFF
TGTGCCAGCAGTTATACTAGCGGGACGTCCTACAATGAGCAGTTCTTC
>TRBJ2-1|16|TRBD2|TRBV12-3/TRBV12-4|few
CASRGGTSGHYNEQFF
TGTGCCAGCAGGGGAGGGACTAGCGGGCACTACAATGAGCAGTTCTTC
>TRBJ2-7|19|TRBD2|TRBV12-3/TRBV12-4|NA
CASSSKPGLAGETSYEQYF
TGTGCCAGCAGTTCGAAACCGGGACTAGCGGGAGAAACGTCCTACGAGCAGTACTTC
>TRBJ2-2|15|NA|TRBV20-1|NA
CSARVEGPNTGELFF
TGCAGTGCTAGAGTTGAGGGACCAAACACCGGGGAGCTGTTTTTT
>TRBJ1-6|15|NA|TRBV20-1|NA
CSARDTGPYNSPLHF
TGCAGTGCTAGAGACACAGGACCTTATAATTCACCCCTCCACTTT
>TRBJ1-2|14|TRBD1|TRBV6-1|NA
CASSLKTGENGYTF
TGTGCCAGCAGCCTAAAGACAGGGGAGAATGGCTACACCTTC
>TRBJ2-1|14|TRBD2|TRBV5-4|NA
CASRASGNRNEQFF
TGTGCCAGCAGGGCTAGCGGGAATCGCAATGAGCAGTTCTTC
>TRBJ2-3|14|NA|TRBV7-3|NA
CASSRGRTTDTQYF
TGTGCCAGCAGCCGGGGACGGACCACAGATACGCAGTATTTT
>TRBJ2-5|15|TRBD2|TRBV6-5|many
CASSASTSGYKTQYF
TGTGCCAGCAGTGCCAGTACTAGCGGTTATAAGACCCAGTACTTC
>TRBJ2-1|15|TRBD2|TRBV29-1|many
CSAYSGTSALNEQFF
TGCAGCGCCTATTCCGGGACTAGCGCTCTCAATGAGCAGTTCTTC
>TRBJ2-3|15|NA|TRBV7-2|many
CASSPRPGSTDTQYF
TGTGCCAGCAGCCCCCGTCCAGGCAGCACAGATACGCAGTATTTT
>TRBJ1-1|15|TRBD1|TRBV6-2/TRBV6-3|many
CASSDRDRVATEAFF
TGTGCCAGCAGTGACCGGGACAGGGTTGCCACTGAAGCTTTCTTT
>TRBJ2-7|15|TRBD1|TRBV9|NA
CASSPFGQGGYEQYF
TGTGCCAGCAGCCCCTTCGGACAGGGCGGCTACGAGCAGTACTTC
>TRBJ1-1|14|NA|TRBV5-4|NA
CASSLPMGGTEAFF
TGTGCCAGCAGCCTTCCTATGGGAGGCACTGAAGCTTTCTTT
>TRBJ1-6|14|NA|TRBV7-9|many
CASSEAGRGSPLHF
TGTGCCAGCAGCGAAGCGGGTCGGGGTTCACCCCTCCACTTT
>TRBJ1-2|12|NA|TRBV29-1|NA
CSGGSANYGYTF
TGCAGCGGGGGGTCAGCTAACTATGGCTACACCTTC
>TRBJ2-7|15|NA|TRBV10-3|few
CAISDRDSAGYEQYF
TGTGCCATCAGTGATCGGGACTCGGCGGGCTACGAGCAGTACTTC
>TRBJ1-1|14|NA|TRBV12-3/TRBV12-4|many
CASSLNSMNTEAFF
TGTGCCAGCAGTTTGAACAGCATGAACACTGAAGCTTTCTTT
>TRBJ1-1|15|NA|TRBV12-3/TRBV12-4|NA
CASSFPGGSNTEAFF
TGTGCCAGCAGTTTCCCCGGGGGCTCGAACACTGAAGCTTTCTTT
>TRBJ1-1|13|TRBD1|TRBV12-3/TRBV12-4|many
CASRGTVHTEAFF
TGTGCCAGCAGGGGGACAGTGCACACTGAAGCTTTCTTT
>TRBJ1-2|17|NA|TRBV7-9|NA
CASSPPPIDRPNYGYTF
TGTGCCAGCAGCCCTCCCCCCATTGACAGGCCTAACTATGGCTACACCTTC
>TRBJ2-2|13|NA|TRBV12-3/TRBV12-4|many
CASSLSTGGELFF
TGTGCCAGCAGTTTGTCTACGGGCGGGGAGCTGTTTTTT
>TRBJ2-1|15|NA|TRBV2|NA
CASSENGVGYNEQFF
TGTGCCAGCAGTGAGAACGGAGTGGGCTACAATGAGCAGTTCTTC
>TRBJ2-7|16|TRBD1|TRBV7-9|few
CASSPPAGTGGYEQYF
TGTGCCAGCAGCCCTCCCGCCGGGACAGGGGGTTACGAGCAGTACTTC
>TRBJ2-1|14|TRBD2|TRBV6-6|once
CASSFTGTSVEQFF
TGTGCCAGCAGTTTTACGGGGACTAGCGTTGAGCAGTTCTTC
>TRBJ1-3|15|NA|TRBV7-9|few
CASSLGQGSGNTIYF
TGTGCCAGCAGCTTAGGGCAAGGCTCTGGAAACACCATATATTTT
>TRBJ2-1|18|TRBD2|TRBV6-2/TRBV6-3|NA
CASTQGKLAALTYNEQFF
TGTGCCAGCACCCAGGGGAAACTAGCGGCCCTTACCTACAATGAGCAGTTCTTC
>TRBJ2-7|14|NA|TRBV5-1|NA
CASSLDSLNYEQYF
TGCGCCAGCAGCTTAGACAGTTTGAACTACGAGCAGTACTTC
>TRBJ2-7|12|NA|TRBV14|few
CASSQVFGGQYF
TGTGCCAGCAGCCAAGTATTTGGCGGGCAGTACTTC
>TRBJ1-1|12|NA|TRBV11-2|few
CASSFYITEAFF
TGTGCCAGCAGCTTCTATATAACTGAAGCTTTCTTT
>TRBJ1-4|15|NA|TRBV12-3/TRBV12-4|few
CASSQTHVPGEKLFF
TGTGCCAGCAGCCAAACCCACGTCCCTGGGGAAAAACTGTTTTTT
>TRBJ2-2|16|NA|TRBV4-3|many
CASKPLLTRNTGELFF
TGCGCCAGCAAACCCCTCCTGACGAGAAACACCGGGGAGCTGTTTTTT
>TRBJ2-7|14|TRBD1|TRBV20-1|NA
CSASGTARSYEQYF
TGCAGTGCTTCTGGGACAGCTCGCTCCTACGAGCAGTACTTC
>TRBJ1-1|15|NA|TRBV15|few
CATSRDSFGGSEAFF
TGTGCCACCAGCAGAGATAGTTTTGGAGGATCCGAAGCTTTCTTT
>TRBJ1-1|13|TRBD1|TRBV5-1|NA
CASKVQGDTEAFF
TGTGCCAGCAAGGTACAGGGGGATACTGAGGCTTTCTTT
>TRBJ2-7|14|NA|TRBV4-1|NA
CAKPEGSGSYEQYF
TGCGCTAAGCCTGAGGGTAGCGGTTCCTACGAGCAGTACTTC
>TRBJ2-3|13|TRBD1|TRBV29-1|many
CSATGGITDTQYF
TGCAGCGCGACAGGGGGGATCACAGATACGCAGTATTTT
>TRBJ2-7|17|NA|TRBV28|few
CASSLYLRGQNSYEQYF
TGTGCCAGCAGTTTATATCTTAGGGGACAAAACTCCTACGAGCAGTACTTC
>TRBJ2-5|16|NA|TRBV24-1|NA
CATSEPPSREQETQYF
TGTGCCACCAGTGAGCCACCCAGTAGGGAGCAAGAGACCCAGTACTTC
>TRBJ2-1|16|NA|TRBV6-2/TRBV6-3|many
CASSQSGSDGWNEQFF
TGTGCCAGCAGTCAATCAGGTAGCGACGGATGGAATGAGCAGTTCTTC
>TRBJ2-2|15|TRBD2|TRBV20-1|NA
CSAVRTSGSPGELFF
TGCAGTGCTGTGCGGACTAGCGGGAGCCCCGGGGAGCTGTTTTTT
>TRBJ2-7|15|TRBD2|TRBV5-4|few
CASSPKTSGSGEQYF
TGTGCCAGCAGCCCCAAGACTAGCGGGAGTGGTGAGCAGTACTTC
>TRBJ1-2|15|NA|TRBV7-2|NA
CASSLGSGYNYGYTF
TGTGCCAGCAGCTTAGGTTCAGGGTATAACTATGGCTACACCTTC
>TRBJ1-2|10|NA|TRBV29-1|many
CSVYSYGYTF
TGCAGCGTTTACAGCTATGGCTACACCTTC